This T cell receptor (beta chain) came from a study of cytomegalovirus exposure and HLA in healthy donors. The donors were members of the validation cohort, which comprised 90 to 150 subjects and was separate from the first cohort of roughly 700 subjects. Some clones are missing from TCRdb's copy, which holds only in-frame ones; the method was immunoSEQ multiplex PCR. The table shows 200,000 to 250,000 clones, with approximately 83% occurring only once. CDR1 and CDR2 from the germline V gene are PRHDT and FYEKMQ (reference sequence). This CDR3 has 12 residues. V lost 0 bases, J lost 6 bases, and 5 bases lay in between.

The receptor's source is a woman aged 25-40 years in good health and CMV-seropositive. The rearrangement uses TRBV13 and TRBJ1-2; D ambiguous. The sequenced material came from PBMCs. In nucleotides, the CDR3 is TGTGCCAGCAGCTTAGGGTTTGATGGCTACACCTTC. It is translated as CASSLGFDGYTF.